These 9 T cell receptor beta chains originate from one sample sequenced in a study of blood T cell repertoires in COVID-19. Generated by immunoSEQ multiplex PCR, the TCRdb table keeps only in-frame clones and is missing some. The sample carries about 120,000 clones, around 90% recorded once. Sequencing used peripheral blood. These receptors all stem from a woman aged 55-69 years with COVID-19, enrolled during active disease.

CDR3: CSGLEGAWGYTF. CDR3 DNA: TGCAGCGGTCTAGAAGGGGCCTGGGGCTACACCTTC. The chain carries TRBV29-1 and TRBJ1-2, with D maybe TRBD1 (5 bases). The CDR3 has 12 amino acids. Germline-derived CDR1 and CDR2 are SQVTM and ANQGSEA. V was trimmed by 7 bases and J by 8 bases, leaving 17 bases between them.

V usage is TRBV3-1 (or the pseudogene TRBV3-2) and J usage is TRBJ2-7, with TRBD1 identical over 7 bases. Germline-derived CDR1 and CDR2 are LGHDT and YNNKEL (reference sequence). The CDR3 has 16 residues. With V trimmed by 3 bases and J by 0 bases, 8 bases remained unmatched. The CDR3 DNA reads TGTGCCAGCAGCCAGCTCCCGGGACAGACCTCCTACGAGCAGTACTTC. Translated, it gives CASSQLPGQTSYEQYF.

This rearrangement joins TRBV9 to TRBJ1-1; D gene unclear. Per germline, CDR1 SGDLS and CDR2 YYNGEE. V lost 4 bases to trimming and J lost 0 bases, with 7 bases between them. This CDR3 contains 13 residues. CDR3 nucleotide sequence: TGTGCCAGCAGCATTGCGGTGAACACTGAAGCTTTCTTT. This translates into CASSIAVNTEAFF.

The chain recombines TRBV6-2 or TRBV6-3 with TRBJ2-3; 11 bases line up with TRBD2. The CDR3 is made up of 15 amino acids. V lost 4 bases to trimming and J lost 4 bases; unmatched junction nucleotides: 4. CDR1 and CDR2 from the germline V gene are MNHEY and SVGEGT. The CDR3 DNA is TGTGCCAGCAGTTTCCCGACTAGCGGGGCAGATACGCAGTATTTT. Encoded protein: CASSFPTSGADTQYF.

The chain has TRBV7-2 and TRBJ1-5, with a tentative D call TRBD1 (5 bases). The CDR3 is made up of 14 amino acids. Germline values: CDR1 SGHTA, CDR2 FQGNSA. Trimming left V 5 bases short and J 6 bases short, with 14 bases between. The CDR3 DNA follows: TGTGCCAGCAGCCCGGGGGGTTCGGGTCAGCCCCAGCATTTT. This gives the protein CASSPGGSGQPQHF.

CDR3 sequence: CASSLGRGIHEQYF. The CDR3 nucleotides read TGTGCCAGCAGCTTGGGCAGGGGAATTCACGAGCAGTACTTC. The rearrangement joins TRBV5-6 to TRBJ2-7, with D possibly TRBD1 on 6 matching bases. V was clipped by 0 bases and J by 5 bases, with 12 bases between them. CDR1 is SGHDT, CDR2 YYEEEE, per germline. The CDR3 is 14 amino acids.

This chain links TRBV9 with TRBJ2-5; 10 bases align to TRBD2. The V gene end was trimmed by 0 bases and the J gene end by 3 bases; junction bases not matched to a gene: 11. Per the germline V gene, CDR1 is SGDLS and CDR2 is YYNGEE. The CDR3 contains 18 residues. The CDR3 sequence is CASSVGLAGGLLKETQYF. In nucleotides, the CDR3 is TGTGCCAGCAGCGTAGGGTTAGCGGGGGGCCTGTTGAAAGAGACCCAGTACTTC.

The genes are TRBV10-1 and TRBJ2-5, with TRBD2 matching 9 bases. Germline assignment: CDR1 WNHNN and CDR2 SYGVQD (reference sequence). V was clipped by 2 bases and J by 2 bases; unmatched bases: 15. CDR3 length: 19 amino acids. Written as DNA, the CDR3 is TGCGCCAGCAGTGAGCGACCCTCGCGGGGAGCGGGGGGTCAAGAGACCCAGTACTTC. It codes for CASSERPSRGAGGQETQYF.

This chain uses TRBV2 with TRBJ1-2; D gene unclear. The CDR3 extends over 16 amino acids. CDR1 and CDR2 (germline): SNHLY, FYNNEI. V was pared by 10 bases and J by 0 bases, with 21 bases between. Here the CDR3 DNA reads TGTGCCACCCAGGCCGATACAGTGGCGACTAACTATGGCTACACCTTC. Translation: CATQADTVATNYGYTF. Based on the CDR3 plus reference TRBV2 and TRBJ1-2, the full variable domain is EPEVTQTPSHQVTQMGQEVILRCVPISNHLYFYWYRQILGQKVEFLVSFYNNEISEKSEIFDDQFSVERPDGSNFTLKIRSTKLEDSAMYFCATQADTVATNYGYTFGSGTRLTVV.